A selection of T cell receptor beta chains follows, all from one sample in a study of shared clonotypes between healthy human individuals. Clones were read by immunoSEQ multiplex PCR, and TCRdb kept only the in-frame ones, dropping some. Of fewer than 1.4 million clones listed, approximately 80% were seen once; the top ten hold more than 0.55%. Material: memory CD4+ T cells from PBMCs. Receptors were obtained from a man between 18 and 29 years old in good health. Some clones in this sample may be carry-over from other donors' samples. Each CDR3 is given with its conserved first and last residue. D genes are given only for firm matches. The size field is filled for only some rows; it gives once, few, many or a size class.

v_call,clone_size,d_call,j_call,cdr3_aa,cdr3_nt
TRBV27,.,.,TRBJ2-7,CASSSRLGSYEQYF,TGTGCCAGCAGTTCGCGACTAGGGTCCTACGAGCAGTACTTC
TRBV11-2,.,TRBD2,TRBJ2-1,CASSPTVAGGYNEQFF,TGTGCCAGCAGCCCGACGGTAGCGGGAGGTTACAATGAGCAGTTCTTC
TRBV2,.,TRBD1,TRBJ2-1,CAGSRQGTHNEQFF,TGTGCTGGATCCCGACAGGGCACCCACAATGAGCAGTTCTTC
TRBV7-9,.,.,TRBJ1-1,CASSPEMNTEAFF,TGTGCCAGCAGCCCAGAGATGAACACTGAAGCTTTCTTT
TRBV2,.,.,TRBJ1-4,CASSEQGPFFGKLFF,TGTGCCAGCAGTGAACAGGGCCCTTTTTTTGGAAAACTGTTTTTT
TRBV28,.,.,TRBJ1-4,CASSDGDLTNEKLFF,TGTGCCAGCAGTGACGGGGACTTGACAAATGAAAAACTGTTTTTT
TRBV11-2,few,.,TRBJ1-2,CASSPLDGLRGYGYTF,TGTGCCAGCAGCCCCCTGGACGGCCTCAGGGGCTATGGCTACACCTTC
TRBV4-3,.,.,TRBJ1-4,CASSPRVTNEKLFF,TGCGCCAGCAGCCCCCGGGTGACTAATGAAAAACTGTTTTTT
TRBV2,.,TRBD2,TRBJ2-2,CASSGASGANTGELFF,TGTGCCAGCAGTGGGGCTAGCGGTGCGAACACCGGGGAGCTGTTTTTT
TRBV9,.,.,TRBJ1-1,CASSVNPTLNTEAFF,TGTGCCAGCAGCGTAAACCCAACCCTGAACACTGAAGCTTTCTTT
TRBV30,.,.,TRBJ2-7,CAWTLDRSLYF,TGTGCCTGGACTCTGGACCGCTCACTGTACTTC
TRBV28,few,TRBD1,TRBJ1-2,CASSPGDRLLAGYTF,TGTGCCAGCAGTCCCGGGGACAGACTCCTCGCTGGCTACACCTTC
TRBV2,.,TRBD1,TRBJ1-5,CASSTNLYRGQLSNQPQHF,TGTGCCAGCAGTACTAACCTATACAGGGGGCAACTCTCCAATCAGCCCCAGCATTTT
TRBV19,.,TRBD2,TRBJ2-1,CASSRLAGSSYNEQFF,TGTGCCAGTAGTCGCCTAGCGGGATCCTCCTACAATGAGCAGTTCTTC
TRBV28,.,.,TRBJ1-5,CASSFIPGRAQHF,TGTGCCAGCAGTTTCATTCCAGGGCGAGCCCAGCATTTT
TRBV9,.,.,TRBJ2-5,CASSVYGRQETQYF,TGTGCCAGCAGCGTGTACGGACGCCAAGAGACCCAGTACTTC
TRBV5-1,.,.,TRBJ1-4,CASSLAVQGGDEKLFF,TGCGCCAGCAGCTTGGCCGTGCAGGGAGGGGATGAAAAACTGTTTTTT
TRBV4-1,.,.,TRBJ2-5,CASSHPYRTQETQYF,TGCGCCAGCAGCCACCCGTACAGGACCCAAGAGACCCAGTACTTC
TRBV30,.,.,TRBJ2-7,CAWNWGTSYEQYF,TGTGCCTGGAATTGGGGGACCTCCTACGAGCAGTACTTC
TRBV5-1,.,.,TRBJ1-3,CASSLTSSGNTIYF,TGCGCCAGCAGCTTGACATCTTCTGGAAACACCATATATTTT
TRBV7-2,.,TRBD2,TRBJ2-5,CASSLMNSGSETQYF,TGTGCCAGCAGCTTAATGAATAGCGGGAGCGAGACCCAGTACTTC
TRBV10-1,.,.,TRBJ2-5,CASSLANQETQYF,TGCGCCAGCAGTTTAGCGAACCAAGAGACCCAGTACTTC
TRBV7-3,few,.,TRBJ2-1,CASSVSNYNEQFF,TGTGCCAGCAGCGTCTCGAACTACAATGAGCAGTTCTTC
TRBV11-1,once,.,TRBJ1-2,CASSLGKWENYGYTF,TGTGCCAGCAGCTTGGGGAAGTGGGAGAACTATGGCTACACCTTC
TRBV2,.,.,TRBJ2-3,CAVAGTDTQYF,TGTGCAGTCGCCGGCACAGATACGCAGTATTTT
TRBV25-1,few,.,TRBJ2-1,CASSAFGTSDEQFF,TGTGCCAGCAGTGCCTTCGGGACTTCGGATGAGCAGTTCTTC
TRBV5-1,many,TRBD2,TRBJ2-7,CASSRSGTSYEQYF,TGCGCCAGCAGCCGGAGCGGGACGTCCTACGAGCAGTACTTC
TRBV13,few,.,TRBJ1-1,CASSWLYRSTEAFF,TGTGCCAGCAGCTGGCTGTACAGGAGCACTGAAGCTTTCTTT
TRBV5-4,few,TRBD2,TRBJ2-7,CASSPGGRAHEQYF,TGTGCCAGCAGCCCGGGAGGCAGGGCCCACGAGCAGTACTTC
TRBV28,few,.,TRBJ2-7,CASSFPGVPIYEQYF,TGTGCCAGCAGTTTCCCCGGAGTACCAATCTACGAGCAGTACTTC
TRBV27,.,.,TRBJ1-1,CASSLPMGTEAFF,TGTGCCAGCAGTTTGCCGATGGGCACTGAAGCTTTCTTT
TRBV5-4,few,.,TRBJ1-1,CASSLGGRGNAEAFF,TGTGCCAGCAGCTTAGGGGGGAGAGGGAACGCTGAAGCTTTCTTT
TRBV5-1,.,.,TRBJ2-7,CASSAGGAFYEQYF,TGCGCCAGCTCGGCTGGGGGCGCGTTCTACGAGCAGTACTTC
TRBV14,.,.,TRBJ1-1,CASSPWPLNTEAFF,TGTGCCAGCAGCCCCTGGCCTCTTAACACTGAAGCTTTCTTT
TRBV19,few,.,TRBJ1-5,CASSTRQGNQPQHF,TGTGCCAGTAGTACTCGCCAGGGCAATCAGCCCCAGCATTTT
TRBV6-1,.,TRBD2,TRBJ2-3,CASSGTSLGPGDTQYF,TGTGCCAGCAGTGGGACTAGTTTGGGGCCGGGGGATACGCAGTATTTT
TRBV4-2,.,TRBD1,TRBJ1-2,CASSPVQNQGGYGYTF,TGTGCCAGCAGCCCCGTGCAAAATCAGGGGGGCTATGGCTACACCTTC
TRBV7-9,.,TRBD2,TRBJ2-2,CASSPHVSGNPGELFF,TGTGCCAGCAGCCCCCATGTTAGCGGGAACCCCGGGGAGCTGTTTTTT
TRBV28,.,TRBD1,TRBJ2-5,CASSFGSNRGETQYF,TGTGCCAGCAGTTTTGGGAGTAACAGGGGTGAGACCCAGTACTTC
TRBV12-5,.,.,TRBJ1-1,CASGFVGNTEAFF,TGTGCTAGTGGTTTTGTGGGGAACACTGAAGCTTTCTTT
TRBV28,.,TRBD1,TRBJ2-7,CASRTGQGIYEQYF,TGTGCCAGCAGGACGGGACAGGGCATCTACGAGCAGTACTTC
TRBV7-6,few,.,TRBJ2-7,CASSLGGQFSYEQYF,TGTGCCAGCAGCTTAGGGGGCCAGTTTAGTTACGAGCAGTACTTC
TRBV5-1,.,.,TRBJ2-5,CASSPTSLLETQYF,TGCGCCAGCTCTCCAACTAGCCTACTGGAGACCCAGTACTTC
TRBV28,.,TRBD2,TRBJ2-7,CASSLSPVSLAGVVYEQYF,TGTGCCAGCAGTTTGTCCCCTGTTTCCCTAGCGGGAGTAGTCTACGAGCAGTACTTC
TRBV29-1,.,.,TRBJ2-7,CSVGMAATYEQYF,TGCAGCGTTGGCATGGCTGCCACTTACGAGCAGTACTTC
TRBV25-1,.,.,TRBJ1-4,CASSDLIAEKLFF,TGTGCCAGCAGTGATCTTATAGCAGAAAAACTGTTTTTT
TRBV2,.,TRBD2,TRBJ2-7,CASSGSGSEQYF,TGTGCCAGCAGCGGTAGCGGGAGCGAGCAGTACTTC
TRBV28,.,.,TRBJ2-1,CASSLTLSSYNEQFF,TGTGCCAGCAGTTTAACGTTGAGCTCCTACAATGAGCAGTTCTTC
TRBV4-3,few,.,TRBJ1-2,CASSHLTRDYGYTF,TGCGCCAGCAGCCACTTAACTCGAGACTATGGCTACACCTTC
TRBV7-9,few,.,TRBJ1-4,CASSLEGEKLFF,TGTGCCAGCAGCTTAGAAGGTGAAAAACTGTTTTTT
TRBV4-3,.,.,TRBJ1-1,CASSQEGLNTEAFF,TGCGCCAGCAGCCAAGAGGGGCTTAACACTGAAGCTTTCTTT